This T cell receptor beta chain comes out of a study of beta chain features in type 1 diabetes. General study points: Diminished insertions and augmented deletions at VDJ junctions characterized type 1 diabetes patients. HLA effects on TCRB rearrangement stayed unresolved here.

The CDR3 loop spans 15 amino acids. The germline gives CDR1 SGHNT, CDR2 YYREEE (reference sequence). Trimming shortened V by 5 bases and J by 7 bases, and 18 bases separated the two germline ends. The investigators reverse transcribed all of the isolated RNA, so they sequenced expressed TCRB transcripts. The protocol was immunoSEQ multiplex PCR, while the TCRdb copy is restricted to in-frame clones and leaves out a portion. The sample has 330,000 or so clones, 15% to 20% seen once; the top ten hold approximately 0.043%. Via the markers CD45RO/CCR7/CD25/CD127/CD95/CD27, stem cell-like memory, regulatory, central memory and naive CD4+ cells were sorted. Purity exceeded 95% in all sorted populations. In the case of this clone: Its specificity is unknown.

This receptor was taken from a woman aged 18-30 years in good health. The rearrangement joins TRBV5-4 to TRBJ2-2, with D possibly TRBD1 on 7 matching bases. The sequencing sample was made of naive CD4+ T cells from blood. Here the CDR3 reads CASSSRQGGGGELFF. The CDR3 nucleotides are TGTGCCAGCAGTTCAAGACAGGGAGGTGGCGGGGAGCTGTTTTTT.